The 21 T cell receptor beta chains below all came from one sample that was sequenced in a study of blood T cell repertoires in COVID-19 (dated by TCRdb to about 2020). The method was the immunoSEQ multiplex PCR assay. In its TCRdb copy, this immuneACCESS table keeps in-frame sequences only and misses some clones. Where compared with another copy, unresolved V genes explain less than half of these, and the others have no known cause. This sample holds tens of thousands of clones; less than 85% were observed only once. The ten largest clonotypes hold under 20% of the sample. What was sequenced was peripheral blood. The receptors stem from a man between 65 and 79 years old with active COVID-19.

This chain links TRBV28 with TRBJ2-7; 7 bases line up with TRBD1. V dropped 7 bases and J dropped 0; count of bases not matched to a gene: 3. CDR3 length: 13 residues. Germline loops: CDR1 MDHEN, CDR2 SYDVKM. The CDR3 region is CASTRDSSYEQYF. The DNA of the CDR3 is TGTGCCAGCACCCGGGACAGCTCCTACGAGCAGTACTTC. The full variable domain, completed using reference TRBV28 and TRBJ2-7, is DVKVTQSSRYLVKRTGEKVFLECVQDMDHENMFWYRQDPGLGLRLIYFSYDVKMKEKGDIPEGYSVSREKKERFSLILESASTNQTSMYLCASTRDSSYEQYFGPGTRLTVT.

CDR3 protein: CASSPGLQGDGYTF. The DNA of the CDR3 is TGTGCCAGCTCACCAGGCCTCCAGGGCGATGGCTACACCTTC. This sequence joins TRBV18 and TRBJ1-2, with D possibly matching TRBD1 (5 bases). The CDR3 sequence is 14 residues long. CDR1 KGHSH and CDR2 LQKENI come from the germline V gene. Trimming pared 2 bases from V and 6 bases from J, leaving 13 bases between.

The chain combines TRBV29-1 with TRBJ2-4; D possibly corresponds to TRBD2 (5 bases). This CDR3 region has 14 residues. Trimming took off 5 bases at V and 2 bases at J, with 13 bases between the two ends. Germline V CDR1 and CDR2: SQVTM, ANQGSEA. The CDR3 bases are TGCAGCGTTTCAAAAGAGGGATCCAAAAACATTCAGTACTTC. This gives the protein CSVSKEGSKNIQYF.

V gene TRBV7-2 combines with J gene TRBJ2-5; a weak D match, TRBD2 (6 bases). Trimming took off 5 bases at V and 5 bases at J, with 18 bases between the two ends. CDR3 length: 15 amino acids. The germline V gene encodes CDR1 SGHTA and CDR2 FQGNSA. The CDR3 DNA follows: TGTGCCAGCAGCCCCGGGGAGACGGGAGTGGAGACCCAGTACTTC. Translated, it gives CASSPGETGVETQYF. Combining the CDR3 with reference TRBV7-2 and TRBJ2-5 gives the whole variable domain GAGVSQSPSNKVTEKGKDVELRCDPISGHTALYWYRQSLGQGLEFLIYFQGNSAPDKSGLPSDRFSAERTGGSVSTLTIQRTQQEDSAVYLCASSPGETGVETQYFGPGTRLLVL.

The chain links TRBV5-5 to TRBJ2-3, with 8 bases identical to TRBD2. CDR1 is SGHKS and CDR2 is YYEKEE in the germline V gene (reference sequence). There are 14 residues in the CDR3. The junction had 0 bases not matched to a gene; V was cut back by 2 bases and J by 1 base. CDR3 sequence reads: CASSFGRGTDTQYF. CDR3 nucleotides: TGTGCCAGCAGCTTCGGGAGGGGCACAGATACGCAGTATTTT.

The genes are TRBV28 and TRBJ2-7, with D perhaps matching TRBD2 (5 bases). Deletions cut 3 bases from V and 4 bases from J, with 16 bases between. This CDR3 has 15 residues. Germline assignment: CDR1 MDHEN and CDR2 SYDVKM. The CDR3 DNA is TGTGCCAGCAGTTTGGGCTGGACCGACTATTACGAGCAGTACTTC. Protein sequence: CASSLGWTDYYEQYF.

Only a few counts were recorded for this clone. The V call is TRBV6-9, the J call TRBJ1-1, with D perhaps TRBD1 (6 bases). The CDR3 extends over 15 amino acids. The V end lost 2 bases, the J end lost 0 bases, and 10 bases lay between the germline ends. The germline V gene encodes CDR1 MNHGY and CDR2 SVAAGI. The CDR3 DNA reads as TGTGCCAGCAGTTATAGGGGACACCTGAACACTGAAGCTTTCTTT. It codes for CASSYRGHLNTEAFF.

This clone was picked up many times. The chain recombines TRBV29-1 with TRBJ2-7; possible D gene TRBD2, 6 bases. The CDR3 covers 13 residues. Germline V gives CDR1 SQVTM, CDR2 ANQGSEA. Trimming pared 7 bases from V and 7 bases from J, leaving 20 bases between. CDR3 sequence (DNA): TGCAGCGGGGGGGAGCTCCTGGGTCAGGAGCAGTACTTC. This codes for CSGGELLGQEQYF.

This clone was seen a few times. The chain has TRBV6-5 and TRBJ2-7; 7 nucleotides line up with TRBD2. Germline V gene sequence: CDR1 MNHEY, CDR2 SVGAGI. The CDR3 length is 15 residues. The V segment lost 3 bases and the J segment 3 bases; nucleotides outside the gene matches: 8. The CDR3 region has the DNA TGTGCCAGCAGTTATTCGGGCGGGAGTCGCTACGAGCAGTACTTC. Encoded protein: CASSYSGGSRYEQYF.

Only a few counts were recorded for this clone. The chain joins TRBV7-2 to TRBJ2-2; D perhaps matches TRBD2 (5 bases). Trimming took 5 bases from V and 5 from J, leaving 15 bases between them. The CDR3 totals 15 residues. The germline gives CDR1 SGHTA, CDR2 FQGNSA. The CDR3 DNA sequence: TGTGCCAGCAGCGATTTCGGGCGAGGGACCGGGGAGCTGTTTTTT. Its translation is CASSDFGRGTGELFF.

The V call is TRBV4-3, the J call TRBJ2-1, with 7 positions matching TRBD2. CDR3 length: 16 residues. The V gene end was trimmed by 1 base and the J gene end by 4 bases; junction bases not matched to a gene: 7. In germline, CDR1 is LGHNA, CDR2 YSLEER. The CDR3 loop reads CASSQGTGGIYNEQFF. In DNA form, the CDR3 reads TGCGCCAGCAGCCAAGGAACGGGGGGAATTTACAATGAGCAGTTCTTC.

This clone was detected a few times. V usage is TRBV28 and J usage is TRBJ1-1; D might be TRBD1 (5 bases). The V end lost 8 bases, the J end lost 4 bases, and 17 bases lay between the germline ends. This CDR3 region has 14 residues. Germline CDR1 reads MDHEN; CDR2 reads SYDVKM. CDR3 sequence reads: CASQRAGKVTEAFF. In nucleotides, the CDR3 is TGTGCCAGCCAACGGGCAGGGAAGGTCACTGAAGCTTTCTTT.

V gene TRBV27 combines with J gene TRBJ2-1, with 8 bases aligning to TRBD2. V shed 6 bases, J shed 8 bases, and the junction held 9 bases outside the gene matches. This CDR3 has 14 residues. Germline lookup yields CDR1 MNHEY and CDR2 SMNVEV (reference sequence). CDR3 sequence (DNA): TGTGCCAGCAGCCCGGGACTAGGGGCCCATGAGCAGTTCTTC. Translated: CASSPGLGAHEQFF.

The V and J genes are TRBV29-1 and TRBJ2-7; 9 bases align to TRBD1. The V gene's germline CDR1 is SQVTM and CDR2 ANQGSEA. The CDR3 contains 13 residues. Trimming removed 7 bases from V and 5 bases from J; junction bases left unmatched: 9. CDR3 sequence reads: CSATRDRDHEQYF. DNA of the CDR3: TGCAGCGCAACCCGGGACAGGGACCACGAGCAGTACTTC.

The chain combines TRBV11-2 with TRBJ2-2; 9 bases agree with TRBD2. The CDR3 runs 16 residues. In germline, CDR1 is SGHAT, CDR2 FQNNGV. V lost 1 base, J lost 5 bases, and 5 bases stayed unmatched. The CDR3 protein is CASSLVLAGRTGELFF. Written as DNA, the CDR3 is TGTGCCAGCAGCTTAGTGCTAGCGGGACGGACCGGGGAGCTGTTTTTT.

The gene calls are TRBV25-1 and TRBJ2-1; 11 positions agree with TRBD2. Germline V gives CDR1 MGHDK, CDR2 SYGVNS. V dropped 1 base and J dropped 10; count of bases not matched to a gene: 9. The CDR3 length is 16 residues. The CDR3 DNA reads TGTGCCAGCAGTGAATTGGGGACTAGCGGCTTGGGGGAGCAGTTCTTC. Translating gives CASSELGTSGLGEQFF. Supplemented by reference TRBV25-1 and TRBJ2-1, the full variable domain reads EADIYQTPRYLVIGTGKKITLECSQTMGHDKMYWYQQDPGMELHLIHYSYGVNSTEKGDLSSESTVSRIRTEHFPLTLESARPSHTSQYLCASSELGTSGLGEQFFGPGTRLTVL.

This clone was seen a single time. This chain joins TRBV7-2 and TRBJ1-3, with 10 bases identical to TRBD1. The CDR3 runs to 17 residues. CDR1 and CDR2 (germline): SGHTA, FQGNSA. V was pared by 1 base and J by 4 bases, with 7 bases of the junction left unmatched. The DNA for the CDR3 is TGTGCCAGCAGCTTAGGCGGACAGGGGGTAGGGGGAAACACCATATATTTT. It is translated as CASSLGGQGVGGNTIYF.

The chain links TRBV7-2 to TRBJ2-7; 11 nucleotides align to TRBD1. Per the germline V gene, CDR1 is SGHTA and CDR2 is FQGNSA. With V trimmed by 1 base and J by 7 bases, 6 bases remained unmatched. The CDR3 extends over 15 amino acids. CDR3: CASSLVGQGVGEQYF. The CDR3 DNA reads as TGTGCCAGCAGCTTAGTGGGACAGGGGGTGGGGGAGCAGTACTTC. The entire variable domain, with the rest obtained from reference TRBV7-2 and TRBJ2-7, is as follows: GAGVSQSPSNKVTEKGKDVELRCDPISGHTALYWYRQSLGQGLEFLIYFQGNSAPDKSGLPSDRFSAERTGGSVSTLTIQRTQQEDSAVYLCASSLVGQGVGEQYFGPGTRLTVT.

This sequence joins TRBV15 and TRBJ2-1; the D is unclear. The ends were cut back, 5 bases at V and 16 bases at J, with 24 bases in the middle. Looked up from germline, CDR1 is LNHNV and CDR2 is YYDKDF (reference sequence). The CDR3 totals 14 residues. The CDR3 coding sequence is TGTGCCACCAGCTCAAACGCCGCCGGAGATAACTGCTTCTTC. Residues: CATSSNAAGDNCFF.

The chain carries TRBV24-1 and TRBJ2-7, with D possibly matching TRBD1 (6 bases). V lost 6 bases and J lost 2, with 25 bases in between. CDR1 is KGHDR and CDR2 is SFDVKD in the germline V gene. The CDR3 loop spans 18 amino acids. This CDR3 reads CATSPQNRDRDITYEQYF. CDR3 coding DNA: TGTGCCACCAGTCCCCAGAATCGGGATCGGGACATAACCTACGAGCAGTACTTC.

This chain uses TRBV5-1 with TRBJ1-1; D not certain. The CDR3 runs 15 residues. Trimming pared 0 bases from V and 1 base from J, leaving 10 bases between. Germline V gene sequence: CDR1 SGHRS, CDR2 YFSETQ. The CDR3 sequence is CASSLGPSSNTEAFF. In DNA form, the CDR3 reads TGCGCCAGCAGCTTGGGCCCGAGCTCGAACACTGAAGCTTTCTTT.